What follows describes a single T cell receptor (beta chain). Its antigen is unidentified. CDR3 length: 17 residues. J lost 3 bases, V lost 5 bases, and 13 bases had no gene match. Germline lookup yields CDR1 LGHNT and CDR2 FRNRAP. Method: immunoSEQ multiplex PCR; TCRdb's copy keeps in-frame clones and lacks some. The sample yields approximately 75,000 clones, 75% to 90% seen once. These data are taken from a study of T cell responses to AZD1222 COVID-19 vaccine. Study findings and constraints: Only after the peak T cell response were repertoires sampled. Reportedly, close to half of spike-specific TCRs are directed against unmutated variant regions. The CD4 TCRs associated with vaccination extended across spike and predominated at 160-218 and 743-854. Females outnumbered males among donors, who were mostly white British; clonal diversity was possibly underestimated.

V gene TRBV12-5 combines with J gene TRBJ2-3, with 8 bases fitting TRBD2. The specimen comprised peripheral blood, sampled 28 days after the second AZD1222 dose. The receptor was isolated from an adult who received the AZD1222 COVID-19 vaccine. The CDR3 is CASGLTSGGQGTDTQYF. CDR3 in DNA: TGTGCTAGTGGTCTCACATCGGGGGGGCAAGGGACAGATACGCAGTATTTT.